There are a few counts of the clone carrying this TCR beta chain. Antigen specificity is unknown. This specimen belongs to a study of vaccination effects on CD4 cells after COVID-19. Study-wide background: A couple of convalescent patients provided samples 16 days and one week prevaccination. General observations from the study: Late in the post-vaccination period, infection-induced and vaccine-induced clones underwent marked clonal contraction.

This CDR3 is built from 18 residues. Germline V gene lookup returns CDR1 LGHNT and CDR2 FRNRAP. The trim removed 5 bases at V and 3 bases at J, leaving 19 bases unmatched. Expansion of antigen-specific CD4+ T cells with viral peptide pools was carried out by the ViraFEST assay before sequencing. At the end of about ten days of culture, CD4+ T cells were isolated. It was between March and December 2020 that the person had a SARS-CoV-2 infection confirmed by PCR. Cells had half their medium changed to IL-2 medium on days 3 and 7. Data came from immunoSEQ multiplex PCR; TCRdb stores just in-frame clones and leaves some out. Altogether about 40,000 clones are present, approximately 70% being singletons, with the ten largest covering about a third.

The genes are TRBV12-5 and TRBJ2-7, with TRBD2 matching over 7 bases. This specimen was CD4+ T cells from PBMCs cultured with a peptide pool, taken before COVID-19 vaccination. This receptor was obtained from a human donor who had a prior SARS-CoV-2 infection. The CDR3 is CASGVLAARGGRDYEQYF. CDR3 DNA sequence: TGTGCTAGTGGTGTCCTAGCCGCGCGGGGCGGGAGAGACTACGAGCAGTACTTC. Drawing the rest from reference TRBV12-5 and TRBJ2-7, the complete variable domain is DARVTQTPRHKVTEMGQEVTMRCQPILGHNTVFWYRQTMMQGLELLAYFRNRAPLDDSGMPKDRFSAEMPDATLATLKIQPSEPRDSAVYFCASGVLAARGGRDYEQYFGPGTRLTVT.